These 28 T cell receptor beta chains were sequenced from one sample in a study of cytomegalovirus exposure and HLA in healthy donors. Primers included in the PCR were 60 Vbeta and 13 Jbeta primers. The table came from immunoSEQ multiplex PCR; TCRdb's copy has only in-frame clones and leaves some out. The table has 130,000 to 150,000 clones, roughly 79% seen once. The sequenced sample consisted of PBMCs. These receptors were taken from a man aged 18 to 30 in good health and CMV-seronegative.

The chain carries TRBV15 and TRBJ1-6, with 11 bases aligning to TRBD1. The CDR3 runs 14 residues. The germline gives CDR1 LNHNV, CDR2 YYDKDF (reference sequence). Losses at the gene ends were 5 bases for V and 8 bases for J; bases not matched to a gene: 2. The DNA for the CDR3 is TGTGCCACCAGCGGACAGGGGGCTGATTCACCCCTCCACTTT. This sequence encodes CATSGQGADSPLHF.

The rearrangement links TRBV12-5 to TRBJ2-1; D is perhaps TRBD1 (7 bases). CDR3 length: 17 residues. V dropped 1 base and J dropped 0 bases, with 13 bases sitting between them. Germline CDR1 LGHNT, CDR2 FRNRAP. The CDR3 region is CASGLGPGDSSYNEQFF. The DNA of the CDR3 is TGTGCTAGTGGTTTGGGGCCGGGGGACAGCTCCTACAATGAGCAGTTCTTC. The variable domain in full, completed from reference TRBV12-5 and TRBJ2-1, reads DARVTQTPRHKVTEMGQEVTMRCQPILGHNTVFWYRQTMMQGLELLAYFRNRAPLDDSGMPKDRFSAEMPDATLATLKIQPSEPRDSAVYFCASGLGPGDSSYNEQFFGPGTRLTVL.

The chain combines TRBV7-8 with TRBJ2-7; TRBD1 is a possible D gene (6 bases). Germline lookup yields CDR1 SGHVS and CDR2 FQNEAQ. The CDR3 extends over 15 amino acids. V lost 4 bases and J lost 0, with 13 bases in between. The CDR3 spells CASSSRWGPSYEQYF. The CDR3 nucleotides read TGTGCCAGCAGCTCGAGGTGGGGGCCCTCCTACGAGCAGTACTTC.

The V and J genes are TRBV27 and TRBJ2-2, with D maybe TRBD1 (6 bases). The CDR3 totals 17 residues. Germline V gene sequence: CDR1 MNHEY, CDR2 SMNVEV (reference sequence). The V end was cut by 4 bases, the J end by 6 bases, with 21 bases between. The CDR3 is CASSSPPRGRNAGELFF. In DNA, the CDR3 is TGTGCCAGCAGTTCACCCCCCAGGGGTCGTAACGCCGGGGAGCTGTTTTTT.

There are a few counts of this clone. The rearrangement links TRBV6-6 to TRBJ1-1; TRBD1 is a possible D gene (5 bases). Trimming removed 7 bases at V and 1 base at J, with 16 bases between. The CDR3 runs to 15 residues. CDR1 and CDR2 from the germline V gene are MNHNY and SVGAGI (reference sequence). The CDR3 region has the DNA TGTGCCAGCACCCAGACAACAGGTTGGAACACTGAAGCTTTCTTT. This encodes CASTQTTGWNTEAFF.

V gene TRBV7-2 combines with J gene TRBJ1-2; possibly TRBD1 for D (6 bases). The germline V gene encodes CDR1 SGHTA and CDR2 FQGNSA. Trimming removed 5 bases at V and 6 bases at J, with 13 bases between. This CDR3 is built from 13 residues. Written as DNA, the CDR3 is TGTGCCAGCAGCAGGGACATCATGGATGGCTACACCTTC. It encodes CASSRDIMDGYTF.

V usage is TRBV2 and J usage is TRBJ2-7; D uncertain. Per germline, CDR1 SNHLY and CDR2 FYNNEI. Trimming shortened V by 4 bases and J by 7 bases, and 14 bases separated the two germline ends. This CDR3 comprises 13 residues. The CDR3 here is CASSVNRAKEQYF. The CDR3 DNA reads TGTGCCAGCAGTGTGAATCGAGCAAAGGAGCAGTACTTC.

A word on this clone: Because the CDR3 is missing its conserved closing phenylalanine or tryptophan, this is likely a read error. The chain recombines TRBV4-1 with TRBJ1-6; 7 bases match TRBD1. Looked up from germline, CDR1 is MGHRA and CDR2 is YSYEKL. The ends lost 0 bases at V and 8 bases at J; junction bases unmatched: 1. This CDR3 region has 14 residues. The CDR3 loop reads CASSQEGGDSPLHL. In DNA, the CDR3 is TGCGCCAGCAGCCAAGAAGGGGGCGATTCACCCCTCCACCTT.

This chain links TRBV7-2 with TRBJ1-4; D is uncertain. Germline CDR1 is SGHTA and CDR2 is FQGNSA. The germline V and J ends were trimmed by 5 bases and 1 base, with 8 bases remaining between them. The CDR3 length is 14 residues. CDR3 amino acids: CASSPGLTNEKLFF. The CDR3 DNA reads TGTGCCAGCAGCCCCGGGTTAACTAATGAAAAACTGTTTTTT.

This rearrangement joins TRBV7-9 to TRBJ1-2; TRBD1 matches at 9 bases. Unmatched junction bases numbered 7, after V lost 2 bases and J lost 6 bases. CDR1 and CDR2 (germline): SEHNR, FQNEAQ (reference sequence). This CDR3 contains 15 residues. CDR3 in DNA: TGTGCCAGCAGCTTAAACCCTACAGGGGGCGATGGCTACACCTTC. Its protein product is CASSLNPTGGDGYTF.

This chain connects TRBV5-6 to TRBJ1-1, with TRBD1 as a possible D gene (6 bases). Germline lookup yields CDR1 SGHDT and CDR2 YYEEEE. The length of the CDR3 is 13 residues. V lost 3 bases, J lost 5 bases, and 11 bases lay in between. The CDR3 sequence: CASSWDRGTEAFF. CDR3 nucleotides: TGTGCCAGCAGCTGGGATAGGGGGACTGAAGCTTTCTTT.

CDR3 sequence reads: CASSLNPLVGPSTDTQYF. The CDR3 DNA reads TGTGCCAGCTCCCTGAACCCACTGGTGGGGCCGAGCACAGATACGCAGTATTTT. The rearrangement joins TRBV18 to TRBJ2-3, with D possibly matching TRBD1 (5 bases). This CDR3 has 18 amino acids. Trimming took off 6 bases at V and 0 bases at J, with 22 bases between the two ends. Germline CDR1 KGHSH, CDR2 LQKENI.

V usage is TRBV28 and J usage is TRBJ2-7; a possible D gene is TRBD2 (5 bases). CDR1 and CDR2 from the germline V gene are MDHEN and SYDVKM. This CDR3 has 13 amino acids. V was shortened by 5 bases and J by 7 bases, with 15 bases between the two germline ends. The CDR3 DNA sequence: TGTGCCAGCAGTCACGTACAGCGGTATGAGCAGTACTTC. Translated: CASSHVQRYEQYF. Full variable domain (remainder filled in from reference TRBV28 and TRBJ2-7): DVKVTQSSRYLVKRTGEKVFLECVQDMDHENMFWYRQDPGLGLRLIYFSYDVKMKEKGDIPEGYSVSREKKERFSLILESASTNQTSMYLCASSHVQRYEQYFGPGTRLTVT.

The chain employs TRBV6-6 and TRBJ2-2; 9 bases map to TRBD1. This CDR3 is built from 14 residues. V was pared by 6 bases and J by 6 bases, with 5 bases of the junction left unmatched. The germline V gene has CDR1 MNHNY and CDR2 SVGAGI (reference sequence). CDR3 loop: CASSGTGWAGELFF. In DNA, the CDR3 is TGTGCCAGCAGCGGGACAGGGTGGGCCGGGGAGCTGTTTTTT.

Notes on this clone: A junction boundary mismatches the germline segment, possibly from a read error. The chain joins TRBV4-1 to TRBJ2-1; 8 bases line up with TRBD2. The germline CDR1 and CDR2 sequences are MGHRA and YSYEKL. The CDR3 runs to 12 residues. CDR3 sequence reads: CASSPGLGQLVF. As DNA, the CDR3 is TGCGCCAGCAGCCCGGGACTAGGTCAACTGGTCTTC.

The V gene is TRBV27, the J gene TRBJ2-3; 14 positions match TRBD2. Per the germline V gene, CDR1 is MNHEY and CDR2 is SMNVEV (reference sequence). The CDR3 sequence is 20 residues long. Trimming cost V 5 bases and J 2 bases; bases outside gene matches: 15. As DNA, the CDR3 is TGTGCCAGCAGTGAGCGGGGACTAGCGGGGGCCGGAGCGACCACAGATACGCAGTATTTT. It specifies CASSERGLAGAGATTDTQYF.

This chain connects TRBV2 to TRBJ1-6; tentatively, D is TRBD1 (5 bases). The CDR3 is 13 residues long. Looked up from germline, CDR1 is SNHLY and CDR2 is FYNNEI. The V end lost 7 bases, the J end lost 14 bases, and 18 bases lay between the germline ends. CDR3 sequence reads: CASNPSEGKTLHF. In DNA form, the CDR3 reads TGTGCCAGCAACCCCTCGGAGGGGAAAACCCTCCACTTT.

The chain has TRBV19 and TRBJ2-3; maybe TRBD1 (5 bases). Between the trimmed V and J ends, which lost 3 bases and 0 bases, there was a span of 13 bases. CDR3 length equals 16 residues. Per germline, CDR1 LNHDA and CDR2 SQIVND (reference sequence). In nucleotides, the CDR3 is TGTGCCAGTAGTATTTCCTGGGGCCGGAGCACAGATACGCAGTATTTT. Protein sequence: CASSISWGRSTDTQYF.

This sequence joins TRBV27 and TRBJ2-5; 7 bases are shared with TRBD1. Germline V gene lookup returns CDR1 MNHEY and CDR2 SMNVEV (reference sequence). V shed 3 bases and J 1 base; nucleotides not matched to a gene: 2. There are 14 residues in the CDR3. CDR3 in DNA: TGTGCCAGCAGTTTGGGGACAGCCCAAGAGACCCAGTACTTC. This sequence encodes CASSLGTAQETQYF.

V is TRBV6-5 and J is TRBJ2-5, with 7 bases lining up with TRBD2. Germline-derived CDR1 and CDR2 are MNHEY and SVGAGI. The V segment lost 6 bases and the J segment 1 base; nucleotides outside the gene matches: 8. The CDR3 has 15 amino acids. This chain's CDR3 is CASRNLGGPQETQYF. The CDR3 DNA reads TGTGCCAGCAGGAACCTGGGAGGGCCCCAAGAGACCCAGTACTTC.

This clone was recorded a few times. The CDR3 DNA sequence: TGTGCCAGCAGTTACTCTGGAGGAGACTATGGCTACACCTTC. Translated, it gives CASSYSGGDYGYTF. The genes are TRBV6-6 and TRBJ1-2; no clear D gene. Trimming left V 0 bases short and J 3 bases short, with 8 bases between. CDR3 length: 14 residues. In germline, CDR1 is MNHNY, CDR2 SVGAGI (reference sequence).

The chain carries TRBV9 and TRBJ1-1; the match to TRBD1 covers 8 bases. This CDR3 spans 14 amino acids. After removal of 3 bases from V and 7 bases from J, the junction contained 8 bases not matched to a gene. Per the germline V gene, CDR1 is SGDLS and CDR2 is YYNGEE. The CDR3 DNA reads TGTGCCAGCAGCGCAGACAGGGGTGGTGGTGAAGCTTTCTTT. Protein product: CASSADRGGGEAFF. Drawing the rest from reference TRBV9 and TRBJ1-1, the complete variable domain is DSGVTQTPKHLITATGQRVTLRCSPRSGDLSVYWYQQSLDQGLQFLIQYYNGEERAKGNILERFSAQQFPDLHSELNLSSLELGDSALYFCASSADRGGGEAFFGQGTRLTVV.

The chain joins TRBV7-9 to TRBJ1-4; D is ambiguous. Germline CDR1 reads SEHNR; CDR2 reads FQNEAQ (reference sequence). This CDR3 region has 11 residues. Deletions cut 6 bases from V and 8 bases from J, with 7 bases between. The CDR3 reads CASRGDEKLFF. In DNA form, the CDR3 reads TGTGCCAGCAGAGGAGACGAAAAACTGTTTTTT.

The CDR3 sequence: CASSFWGQGSTGELFF. The DNA for the CDR3 is TGTGCCAGCAGCTTTTGGGGACAGGGCTCCACCGGGGAGCTGTTTTTT. The rearrangement links TRBV7-6 to TRBJ2-2; 9 bases line up with TRBD1. V lost 3 bases to trimming and J lost 4 bases; unmatched junction nucleotides: 6. Germline CDR1 SGHVS, CDR2 FNYEAQ. This CDR3 is 16 amino acids long.

J is TRBJ2-1 and V is TRBV19; 8 nucleotides align to TRBD1. V shed 7 bases and J 3 bases; nucleotides not matched to a gene: 5. The CDR3 has 14 residues. Germline CDR1 and CDR2: LNHDA and SQIVND (reference sequence). The CDR3 reads CASNLGTGYNEQFF. DNA of the CDR3: TGTGCCAGTAACCTCGGGACAGGCTACAATGAGCAGTTCTTC.

The chain is built from TRBV6-6 and TRBJ1-4; D is unresolved. Trimming removed 0 bases at V and 5 bases at J, with 7 bases between. This CDR3 region has 14 residues. Germline CDR1 MNHNY, CDR2 SVGAGI (reference sequence). CDR3 loop: CASSYSAANEKLFF. CDR3 nucleotide sequence: TGTGCCAGCAGTTACTCGGCAGCGAATGAAAAACTGTTTTTT.

This chain joins TRBV19 and TRBJ1-1; unclear D gene. V gave up 5 bases and J gave up 3 bases, with 10 bases separating them. The CDR3 loop spans 13 amino acids. Germline CDR1 and CDR2: LNHDA and SQIVND (reference sequence). The CDR3 reads CASSAQAYTEAFF. The CDR3 coding sequence is TGTGCCAGTAGTGCTCAGGCTTACACTGAAGCTTTCTTT.

Written as DNA, the CDR3 is TGTGCCAGTAGACCCACTAGGATGAAGAACTATGGCTACACCTTC. Encoded protein: CASRPTRMKNYGYTF. The rearrangement links TRBV19 to TRBJ1-2; the D is unclear. The CDR3 has 15 residues. Germline loops: CDR1 LNHDA, CDR2 SQIVND (reference sequence). Trimming shortened V by 6 bases and J by 2 bases, and 16 bases separated the two germline ends. Filled out from reference TRBV19 and TRBJ1-2, the complete variable domain reads DGGITQSPKYLFRKEGQNVTLSCEQNLNHDAMYWYRQDPGQGLRLIYYSQIVNDFQKGDIAEGYSVSREKKESFPLTVTSAQKNPTAFYLCASRPTRMKNYGYTFGSGTRLTVV.